The 3 T cell receptor beta chains below were found in one sample sequenced in a study of blood T cell repertoires in COVID-19 (TCRdb year 2020). The library was made by the immunoSEQ multiplex PCR assay. The clones in this table, taken by TCRdb from immuneACCESS, are in-frame only. Not every clone is retained; where verified, under half of the shortfall comes from an unresolved V gene, and the cause of the rest is unknown. For this sample there are 200,000 to 300,000 clones; around 87% appear just once. About 2.5% of the sample lies in the top ten. Material for sequencing was peripheral blood. The receptors stem from a woman aged 45-65 years with acute or convalescent COVID-19.

The rearrangement links TRBV19 to TRBJ2-6; 7 bases agree with TRBD1. The ends lost 7 bases at V and 3 bases at J; junction bases unmatched: 12. Germline V gene sequence: CDR1 LNHDA, CDR2 SQIVND (reference sequence). The CDR3 is made up of 17 amino acids. The CDR3 coding sequence is TGTGCCAGTAACCCACTTTCGACAGGGAATGGGGCCAACGTCCTGACTTTC. It is translated as CASNPLSTGNGANVLTF.

V gene TRBV12-3 or TRBV12-4 combines with J gene TRBJ2-3; D possibly corresponds to TRBD2 (6 bases). Trimming pared 5 bases from V and 3 bases from J, leaving 9 bases between. The CDR3 runs to 13 residues. The CDR3 reads CASSIGGTDTQYF. CDR3 coding DNA: TGTGCCAGCAGTATAGGAGGGACAGATACGCAGTATTTT.

The chain couples TRBV3-1 (or the pseudogene TRBV3-2) to TRBJ1-2; 8 bases line up with TRBD1. With 2 bases clipped from V and 4 bases from J, the junction kept 3 bases outside the gene matches. The length of the CDR3 is 14 residues. Germline V gives CDR1 LGHDT, CDR2 YNNKEL (reference sequence). The CDR3 protein is CASSQRQGTYGYTF. DNA for the CDR3: TGTGCCAGCAGCCAACGACAGGGGACCTATGGCTACACCTTC.